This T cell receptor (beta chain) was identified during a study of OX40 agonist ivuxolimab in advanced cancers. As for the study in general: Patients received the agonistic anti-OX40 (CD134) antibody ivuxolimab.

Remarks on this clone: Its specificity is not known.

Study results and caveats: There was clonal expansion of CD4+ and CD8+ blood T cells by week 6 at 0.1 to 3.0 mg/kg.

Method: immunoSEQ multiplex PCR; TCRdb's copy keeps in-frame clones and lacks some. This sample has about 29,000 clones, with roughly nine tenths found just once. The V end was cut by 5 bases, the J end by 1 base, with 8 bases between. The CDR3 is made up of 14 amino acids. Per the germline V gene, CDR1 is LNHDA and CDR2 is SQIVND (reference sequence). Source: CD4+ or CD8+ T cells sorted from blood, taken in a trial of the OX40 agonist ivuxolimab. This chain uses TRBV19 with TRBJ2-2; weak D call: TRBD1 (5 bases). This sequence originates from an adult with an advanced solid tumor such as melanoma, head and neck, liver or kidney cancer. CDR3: CASSLTGNTGELFF. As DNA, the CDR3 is TGTGCCAGTAGTCTCACAGGGAACACCGGGGAGCTGTTTTTT.